This TCR beta chain was captured by sequencing in a study of blood T cell repertoires in COVID-19. Study-level background: From T cells, B-cell-depleted T cells, or PBMCs came the material, which was cDNA or gDNA.

Libraries were prepared by immunoSEQ multiplex PCR; TCRdb keeps only in-frame clonotypes and omits some of them. Of approximately 290,000 clones listed, roughly 88% were seen once; the top ten hold roughly 0.94%. One Seattle source followed patients from active infection through their disease course. The V and J ends lost 4 bases and 2 bases respectively, with 8 bases between them. Germline assignment: CDR1 SQVTM and CDR2 ANQGSEA. The CDR3 is 12 residues long. Concerning this clone itself: Within the sample, other DNA sequences also encode this same CDR3.

The material sequenced was peripheral blood. The sequence came from a human donor with COVID-19, enrolled during active disease. The donor label of this sample is uncertain. The chain carries TRBV29-1 and TRBJ1-1, with D maybe TRBD1 (5 bases). This CDR3 is CSVGGPNTEAFF. CDR3 nucleotide sequence: TGCAGCGTTGGGGGCCCAAACACTGAAGCTTTCTTT.